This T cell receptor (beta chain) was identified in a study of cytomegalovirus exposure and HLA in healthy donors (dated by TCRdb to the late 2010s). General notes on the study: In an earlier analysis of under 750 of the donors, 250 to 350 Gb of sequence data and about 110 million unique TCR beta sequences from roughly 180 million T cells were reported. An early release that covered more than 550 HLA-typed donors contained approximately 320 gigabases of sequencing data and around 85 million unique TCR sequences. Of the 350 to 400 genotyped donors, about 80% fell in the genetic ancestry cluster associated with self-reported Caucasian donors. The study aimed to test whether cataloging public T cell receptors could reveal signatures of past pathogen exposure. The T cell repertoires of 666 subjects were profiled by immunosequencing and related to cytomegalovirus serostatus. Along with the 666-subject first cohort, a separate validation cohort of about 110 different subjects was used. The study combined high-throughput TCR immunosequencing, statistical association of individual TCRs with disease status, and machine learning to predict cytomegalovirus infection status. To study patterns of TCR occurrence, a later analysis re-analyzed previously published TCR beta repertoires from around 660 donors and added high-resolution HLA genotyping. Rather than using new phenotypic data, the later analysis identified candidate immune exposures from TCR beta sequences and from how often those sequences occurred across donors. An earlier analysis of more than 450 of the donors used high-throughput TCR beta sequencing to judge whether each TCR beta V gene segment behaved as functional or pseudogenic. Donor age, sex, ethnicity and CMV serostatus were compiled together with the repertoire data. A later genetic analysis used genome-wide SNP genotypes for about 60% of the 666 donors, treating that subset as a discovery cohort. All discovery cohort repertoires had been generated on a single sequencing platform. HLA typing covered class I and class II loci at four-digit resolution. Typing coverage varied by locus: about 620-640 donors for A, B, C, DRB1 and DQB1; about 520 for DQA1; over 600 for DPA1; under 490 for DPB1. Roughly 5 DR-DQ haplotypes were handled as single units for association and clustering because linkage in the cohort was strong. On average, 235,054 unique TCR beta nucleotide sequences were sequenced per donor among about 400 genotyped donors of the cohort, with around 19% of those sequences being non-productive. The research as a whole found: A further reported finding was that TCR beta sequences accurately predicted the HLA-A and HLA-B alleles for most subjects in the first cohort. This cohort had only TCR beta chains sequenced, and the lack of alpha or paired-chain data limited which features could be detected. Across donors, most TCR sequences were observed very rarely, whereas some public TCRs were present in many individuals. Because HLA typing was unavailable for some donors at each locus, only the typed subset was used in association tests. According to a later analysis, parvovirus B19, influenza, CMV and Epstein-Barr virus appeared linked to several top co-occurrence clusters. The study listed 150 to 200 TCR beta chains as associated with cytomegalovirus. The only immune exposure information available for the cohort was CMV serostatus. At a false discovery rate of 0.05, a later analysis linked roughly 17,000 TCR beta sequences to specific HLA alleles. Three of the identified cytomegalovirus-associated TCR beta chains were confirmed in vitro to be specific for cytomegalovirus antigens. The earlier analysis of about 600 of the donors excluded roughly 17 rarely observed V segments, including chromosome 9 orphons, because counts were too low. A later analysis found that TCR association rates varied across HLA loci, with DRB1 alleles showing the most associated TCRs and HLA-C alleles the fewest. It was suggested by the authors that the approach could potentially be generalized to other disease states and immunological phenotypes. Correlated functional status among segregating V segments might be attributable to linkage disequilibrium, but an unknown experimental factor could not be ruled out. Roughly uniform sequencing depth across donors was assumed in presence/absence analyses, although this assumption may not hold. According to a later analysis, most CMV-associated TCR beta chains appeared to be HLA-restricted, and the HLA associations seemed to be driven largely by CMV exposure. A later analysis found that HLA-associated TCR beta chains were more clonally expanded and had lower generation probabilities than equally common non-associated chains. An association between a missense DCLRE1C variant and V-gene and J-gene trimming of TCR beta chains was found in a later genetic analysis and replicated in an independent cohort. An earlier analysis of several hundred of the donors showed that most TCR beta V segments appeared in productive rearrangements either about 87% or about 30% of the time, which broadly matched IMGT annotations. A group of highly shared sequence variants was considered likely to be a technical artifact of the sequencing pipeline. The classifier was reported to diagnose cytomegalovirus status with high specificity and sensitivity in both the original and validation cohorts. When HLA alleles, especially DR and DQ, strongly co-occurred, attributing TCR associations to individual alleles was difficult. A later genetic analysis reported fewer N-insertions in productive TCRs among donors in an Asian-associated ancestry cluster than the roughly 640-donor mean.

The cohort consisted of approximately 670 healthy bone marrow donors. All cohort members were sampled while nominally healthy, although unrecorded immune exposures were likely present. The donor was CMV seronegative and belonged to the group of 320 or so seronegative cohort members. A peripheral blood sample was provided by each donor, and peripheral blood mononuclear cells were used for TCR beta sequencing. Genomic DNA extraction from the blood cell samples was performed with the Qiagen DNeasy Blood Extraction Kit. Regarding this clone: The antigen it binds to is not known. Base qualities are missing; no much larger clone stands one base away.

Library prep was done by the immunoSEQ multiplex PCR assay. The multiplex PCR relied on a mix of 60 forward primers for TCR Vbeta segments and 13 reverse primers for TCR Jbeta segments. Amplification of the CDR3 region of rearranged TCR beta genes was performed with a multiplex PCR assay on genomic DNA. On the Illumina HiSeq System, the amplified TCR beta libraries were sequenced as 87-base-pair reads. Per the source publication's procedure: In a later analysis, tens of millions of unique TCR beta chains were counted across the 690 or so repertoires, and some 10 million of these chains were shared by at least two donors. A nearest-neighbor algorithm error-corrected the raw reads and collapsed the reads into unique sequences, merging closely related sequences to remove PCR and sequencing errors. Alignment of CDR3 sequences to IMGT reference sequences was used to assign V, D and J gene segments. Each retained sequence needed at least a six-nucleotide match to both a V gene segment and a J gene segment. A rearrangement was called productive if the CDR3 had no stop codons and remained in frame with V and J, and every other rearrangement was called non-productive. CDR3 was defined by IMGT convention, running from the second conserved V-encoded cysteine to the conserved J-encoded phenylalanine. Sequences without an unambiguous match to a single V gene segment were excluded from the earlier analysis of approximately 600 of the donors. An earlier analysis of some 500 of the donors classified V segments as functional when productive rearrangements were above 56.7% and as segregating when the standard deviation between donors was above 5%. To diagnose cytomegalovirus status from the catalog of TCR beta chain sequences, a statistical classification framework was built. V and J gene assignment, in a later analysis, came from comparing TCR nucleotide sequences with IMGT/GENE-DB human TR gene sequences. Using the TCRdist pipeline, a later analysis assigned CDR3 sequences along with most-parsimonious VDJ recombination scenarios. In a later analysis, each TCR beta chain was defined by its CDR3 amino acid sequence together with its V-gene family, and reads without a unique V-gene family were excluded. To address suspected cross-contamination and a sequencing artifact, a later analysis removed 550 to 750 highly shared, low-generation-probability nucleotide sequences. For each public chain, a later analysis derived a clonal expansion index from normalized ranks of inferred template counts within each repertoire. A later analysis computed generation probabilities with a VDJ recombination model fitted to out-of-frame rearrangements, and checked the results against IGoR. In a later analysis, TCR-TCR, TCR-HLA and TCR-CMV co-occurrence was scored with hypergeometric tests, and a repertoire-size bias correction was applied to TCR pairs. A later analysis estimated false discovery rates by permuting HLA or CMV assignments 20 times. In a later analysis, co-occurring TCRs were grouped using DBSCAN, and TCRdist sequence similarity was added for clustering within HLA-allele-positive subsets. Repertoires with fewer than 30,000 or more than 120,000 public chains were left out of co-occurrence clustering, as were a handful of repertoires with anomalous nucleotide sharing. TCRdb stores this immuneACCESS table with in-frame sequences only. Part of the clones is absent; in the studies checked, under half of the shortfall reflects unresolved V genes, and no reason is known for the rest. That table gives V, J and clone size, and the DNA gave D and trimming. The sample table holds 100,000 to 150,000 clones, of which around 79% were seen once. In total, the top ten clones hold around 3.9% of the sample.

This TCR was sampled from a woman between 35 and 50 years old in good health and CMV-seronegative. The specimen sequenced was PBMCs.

The CDR3 region reads CASSPRGGLPNEKLFF. The nucleotide sequence is TGTGCCAGCAGTCCACGGGGGGGACTGCCTAATGAAAAACTGTTTTTT. Recombination joined TRBV25-1 with TRBJ1-4; the D region possibly corresponds to TRBD1 (5 bases align). Trimming at the junction amounts to 5 bases on V and 3 bases on J, and the germline ends lie 16 bases apart. Via the germline V gene, CDR1 is MGHDK and CDR2 SYGVNS. The CDR3 starts with the cysteine, ends with the phenylalanine, and has 16 residues. Just CDR3 DNA is preserved here, 48 bases in frame from base 1.